A selection of T cell receptor beta chains follows, all from one sample in a study of beta chain features in type 1 diabetes. Clones were sequenced by immunoSEQ multiplex PCR, and TCRdb holds only the in-frame ones, with some missing. This repertoire shows some 350,000 clones, about 13% found once; its top ten account for roughly 0.015%. What was sequenced was naive CD4+ T cells from blood. Every receptor here comes from a woman between 18 and 29 years old with type 1 diabetes. Each CDR3 is given with its conserved first and last residue.

j_gene | v_gene | CDR3aa
TRBJ2-5 | TRBV5-4 | CASSLGQVGAQYF
TRBJ2-1 | TRBV5-1 | CASSPFGSLYNEQFF
TRBJ2-7 | TRBV27 | CASSLTFAGAAYEQYF
TRBJ2-2 | TRBV5-1 | CASSMGLAGVPGELFF
TRBJ1-2 | TRBV4-3 | CASSQEPTGGTNYGYTF
TRBJ1-2 | TRBV30 | CAWSDGTGSAYGYTF
TRBJ2-7 | TRBV11-2 | CASSLVRDRGLEQYF
TRBJ1-1 | TRBV19 | CASNFEGAKVTEAFF
TRBJ2-1 | TRBV12-5 | CASGLVSSGSRYNEQFF
TRBJ2-1 | TRBV5-1 | CASSFGSSYNEQFF
TRBJ2-3 | TRBV9 | CASSVGASGRWDTQYF
TRBJ2-7 | TRBV23-1 | CASSQSGLAGVLGDEQYF
TRBJ1-1 | TRBV5-1 | CASSWAGVNTEAFF
TRBJ2-7 | TRBV28 | CASRDSVGQGYYEQYF
TRBJ2-3 | TRBV5-1 | CASSPSGGGSTNTQYF
TRBJ2-1 | TRBV7-9 | CASSQEQGGYNEQFF
TRBJ2-1 | TRBV19 | CAVSDSGRYNEQFF
TRBJ1-1 | TRBV7-9 | CASSSGQGSTEAFF
TRBJ1-4 | TRBV29-1 | CSVEDLTGFSNEKLFF
TRBJ2-5 | TRBV14 | CASSPPRWEGHQETQYF
TRBJ2-1 | TRBV15 | CATSRVRQGYNEQFF
TRBJ1-2 | TRBV19 | CASRHRDRAGYTF
TRBJ1-1 | TRBV29-1 | CSAGSLNTEAFF
TRBJ2-1 | TRBV7-9 | CASSLGQYNEQFF
TRBJ1-2 | TRBV5-8 | CASSTTAAWTF
TRBJ2-6 | TRBV30 | CAWSPHDISGANVLTF
TRBJ2-7 | TRBV2 | CAIKGPPGQSSYEQYF
TRBJ1-5 | TRBV18 | CASSEVGNQPQHF
TRBJ2-7 | TRBV9 | CASSVSDRDTRQYF
TRBJ1-2 | TRBV11-1 | CASSPPDRESGGYTF
TRBJ2-1 | TRBV19 | CATDSGGETSSYNEQFF
TRBJ2-7 | TRBV28 | CASSFGLAGSYEQYF
TRBJ2-4 | TRBV4-2 | CASSQQPGLASPGKNIQYF
TRBJ2-7 | TRBV4-2 | CASSLAGYSEQYF
TRBJ2-1 | TRBV5-4 | CASSLAPSGSSYNEQFF
TRBJ2-5 | TRBV11-2 | CASSLGNQETQYF